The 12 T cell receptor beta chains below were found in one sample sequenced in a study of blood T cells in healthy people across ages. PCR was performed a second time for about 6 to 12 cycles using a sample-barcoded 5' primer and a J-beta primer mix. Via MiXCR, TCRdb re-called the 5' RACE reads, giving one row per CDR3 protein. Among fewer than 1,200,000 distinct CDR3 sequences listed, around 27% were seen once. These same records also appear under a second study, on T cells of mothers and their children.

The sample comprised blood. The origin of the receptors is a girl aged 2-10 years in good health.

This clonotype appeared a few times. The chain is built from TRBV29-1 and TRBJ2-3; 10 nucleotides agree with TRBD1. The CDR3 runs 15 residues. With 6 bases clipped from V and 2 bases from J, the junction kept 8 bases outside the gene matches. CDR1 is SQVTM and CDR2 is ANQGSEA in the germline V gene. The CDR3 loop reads CSVVPGQGSTDTQYF. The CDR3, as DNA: TGCAGCGTCGTCCCGGGACAGGGGTCCACAGATACGCAGTATTTT.

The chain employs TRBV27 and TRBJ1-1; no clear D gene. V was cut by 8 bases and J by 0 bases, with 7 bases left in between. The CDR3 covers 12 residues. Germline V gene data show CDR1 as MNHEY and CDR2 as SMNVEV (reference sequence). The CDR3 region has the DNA TGTGCCAGCGGCGATTTGAACACTGAAGCTTTCTTT. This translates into CASGDLNTEAFF.

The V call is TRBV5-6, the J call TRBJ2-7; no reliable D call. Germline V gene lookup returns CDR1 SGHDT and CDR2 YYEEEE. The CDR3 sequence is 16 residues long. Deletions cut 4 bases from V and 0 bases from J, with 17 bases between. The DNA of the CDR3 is TGTGCCAGCAGCCTAAAATGGCGGCTGCTCTCCTACGAGCAGTACTTC. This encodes CASSLKWRLLSYEQYF.

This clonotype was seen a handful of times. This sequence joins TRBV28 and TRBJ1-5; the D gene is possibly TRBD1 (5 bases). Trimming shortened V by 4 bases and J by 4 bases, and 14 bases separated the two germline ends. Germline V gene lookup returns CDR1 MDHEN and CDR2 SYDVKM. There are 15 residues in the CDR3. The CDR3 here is CASSYPDSPNQPQHF. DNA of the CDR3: TGTGCCAGCAGTTACCCCGACAGTCCTAATCAGCCCCAGCATTTT.

CDR3 nucleotides: TGTGCCAGCAGCTTAGTAGGGCAGGGATCAGGAAACACCATATATTTT. Translating gives CASSLVGQGSGNTIYF. J is TRBJ1-3 and V is TRBV7-2; D may be TRBD1 (5 bases). The germline gives CDR1 SGHTA, CDR2 FQGNSA. Trimming removed 1 base from V and 4 bases from J, with 14 bases in between. The CDR3 has 16 amino acids.

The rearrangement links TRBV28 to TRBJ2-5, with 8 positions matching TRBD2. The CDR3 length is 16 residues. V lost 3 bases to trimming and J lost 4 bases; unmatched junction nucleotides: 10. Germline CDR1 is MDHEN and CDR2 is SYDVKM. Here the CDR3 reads CASSFIAAGESETQYF. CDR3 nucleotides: TGTGCCAGCAGTTTTATAGCAGCGGGAGAATCAGAGACCCAGTACTTC.

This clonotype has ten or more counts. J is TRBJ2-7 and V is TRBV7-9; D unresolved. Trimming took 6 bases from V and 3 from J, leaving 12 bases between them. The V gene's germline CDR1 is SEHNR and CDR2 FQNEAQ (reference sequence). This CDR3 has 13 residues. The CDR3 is CASSPPGRYEQYF. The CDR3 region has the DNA TGTGCCAGCAGTCCCCCTGGGCGCTACGAGCAGTACTTC. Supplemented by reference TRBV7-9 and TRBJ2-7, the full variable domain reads DTGVSQNPRHKITKRGQNVTFRCDPISEHNRLYWYRQTLGQGPEFLTYFQNEAQLEKSRLLSDRFSAERPKGSFSTLEIQRTEQGDSAMYLCASSPPGRYEQYFGPGTRLTVT.

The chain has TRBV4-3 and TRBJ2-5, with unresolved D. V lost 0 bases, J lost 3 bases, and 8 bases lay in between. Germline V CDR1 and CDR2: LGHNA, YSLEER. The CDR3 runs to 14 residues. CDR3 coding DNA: TGCGCCAGCAGCCAAGATCTTTACGAAGAGACCCAGTACTTC. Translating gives CASSQDLYEETQYF.

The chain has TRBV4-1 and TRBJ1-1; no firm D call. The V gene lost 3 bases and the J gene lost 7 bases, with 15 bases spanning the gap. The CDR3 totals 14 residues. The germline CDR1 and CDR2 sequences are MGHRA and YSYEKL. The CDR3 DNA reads TGCGCCAGCAGCCATATAGCGGACTGGGGTGAAGCTTTCTTT. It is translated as CASSHIADWGEAFF.

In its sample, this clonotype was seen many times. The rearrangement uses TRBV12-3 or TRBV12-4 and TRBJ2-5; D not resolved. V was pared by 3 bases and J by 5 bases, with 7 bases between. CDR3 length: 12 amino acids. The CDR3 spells CASSFDGETQYF. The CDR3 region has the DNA TGTGCCAGCAGTTTTGACGGGGAGACCCAGTACTTC.

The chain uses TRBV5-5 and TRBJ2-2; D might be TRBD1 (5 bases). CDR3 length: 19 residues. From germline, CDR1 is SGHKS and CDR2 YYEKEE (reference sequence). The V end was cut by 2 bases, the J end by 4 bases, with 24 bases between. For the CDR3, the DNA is TGTGCCAGCAGCTTTCGCCCCCAGGTCCAGGGATGGGTCACCGGGGAGCTGTTTTTT. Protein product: CASSFRPQVQGWVTGELFF.

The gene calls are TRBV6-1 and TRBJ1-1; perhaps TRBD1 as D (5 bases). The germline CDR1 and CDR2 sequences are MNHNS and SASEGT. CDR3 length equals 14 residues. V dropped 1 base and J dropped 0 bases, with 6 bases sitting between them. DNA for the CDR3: TGTGCCAGCAGTGAAGGGGACCTGAACACTGAAGCTTTCTTT. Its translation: CASSEGDLNTEAFF.